This T cell receptor beta chain originates from a study of response to subunit inactivated influenza vaccine. Whole-study results and caveats: It was suggested by the authors that few new T cells are recruited by each seasonal influenza vaccination.

Using its own MiXCR run on the RT-PCR reads, TCRdb lists one record per CDR3 protein. The sample yields 700,000 to 900,000 distinct CDR3 sequences, 21% seen once. The CDR3 has 15 residues. V lost 4 bases to trimming and J lost 2 bases; unmatched junction nucleotides: 5. Germline V gene lookup returns CDR1 LGHNA and CDR2 YSLEER. Comment on this clonotype: The antigen is not known.

This sample comprised PBMCs from blood, obtained 4 to 6 days after vaccination. The chain carries TRBV4-3 and TRBJ2-1, with TRBD2 matching 7 bases. The receptor's source is a man between 50 and 59 years old who received an inactivated influenza vaccine. The CDR3 DNA is TGCGCCAGCAGCCCTGGGAGGGCCCCCTACAATGAGCAGTTCTTC. The encoded protein is CASSPGRAPYNEQFF.